This paragraph reports one TCR beta chain. This record belongs to a study of blood T cell repertoires in COVID-19. CDR1 and CDR2 from the germline V gene are MNHEY and SMNVEV (reference sequence). Trimming removed 5 bases from V and 4 bases from J; junction bases left unmatched: 13. This CDR3 is 19 amino acids long. Profiling relied on immunoSEQ multiplex PCR, and the TCRdb table lists in-frame clones only, not all of them. Found here are more than 250,000 clones, around 90% of them singletons; the top ten hold 1%. The specimen was peripheral blood. The chain couples TRBV27 to TRBJ2-1, with 14 nucleotides matching TRBD2. The TCR comes from a man in his fifties or sixties with active or convalescent COVID-19. DNA for the CDR3: TGTGCCAGCAGTCTTGGACTAGCGGGGGGCCCTTTGTCGTACAATGAGCAGTTCTTC. Translating it yields CASSLGLAGGPLSYNEQFF.